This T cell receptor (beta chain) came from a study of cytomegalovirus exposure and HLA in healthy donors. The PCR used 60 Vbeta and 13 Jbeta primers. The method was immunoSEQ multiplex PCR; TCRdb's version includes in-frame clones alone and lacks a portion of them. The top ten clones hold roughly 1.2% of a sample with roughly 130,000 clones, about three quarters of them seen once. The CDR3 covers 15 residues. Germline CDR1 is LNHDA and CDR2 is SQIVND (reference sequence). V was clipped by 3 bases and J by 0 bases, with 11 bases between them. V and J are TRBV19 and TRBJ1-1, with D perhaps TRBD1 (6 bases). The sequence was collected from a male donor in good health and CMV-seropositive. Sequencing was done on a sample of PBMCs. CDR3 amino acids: CASSMGAALNTEAFF. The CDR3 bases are TGTGCCAGTAGTATGGGGGCAGCCTTGAACACTGAAGCTTTCTTT.